The following is a T cell receptor beta chain sequence with its context. The antigen remains undetermined. This specimen comes from a study of T cell responses to AZD1222 COVID-19 vaccine. Study-wide results and caveats: The CD4 TCRs associated with vaccination extended across spike and predominated at 160-218 and 743-854.

Between the trimmed V and J ends, which lost 2 bases and 8 bases, there was a span of 13 bases. Germline V CDR1 and CDR2: KGHSH, LQKENI. The length of the CDR3 is 14 residues. Some clones are missing from TCRdb's copy, which holds only in-frame ones; the method was immunoSEQ multiplex PCR. There are around 110,000 clones in the sample; roughly 88% occur only once, and over 8.5% lies in the top ten. This TCR was recovered from an adult in good health. V usage is TRBV18 and J usage is TRBJ2-4; a possible D gene is TRBD1 (5 bases). Source: peripheral blood, taken on day 0 of AZD1222 vaccination. This chain's CDR3 is CASSPVQAVDIQYF. The CDR3 DNA follows: TGTGCCAGCTCACCAGTACAGGCGGTAGACATTCAGTACTTC.